Described below is a single T cell receptor (beta chain) sequence and its context. At least ten counts were recorded for this clone. This clone's antigen is unknown. Nothing much larger sits one base from this clone, and base qualities are not available. No patient had received any treatment before thyroid surgery. Using T-cell receptor beta sequencing, the researchers looked back retrospectively at clinical samples from patients, gathered between about 2011 and 2019. The source of the sample is a study of metastatic and nonmetastatic thyroid tumors (dated by TCRdb to about 2020). Broadly, across the study: Repertoires were compared across peripheral blood and tumor or nodule tissue samples from malignant and benign thyroid patients.

Preparation of the library involved PCR. TCRdb shows the sequencer as Illumina HiSeq 4000. High-throughput sequencing was used to profile the TCR beta-chain CDR3 region of each patient. The authors processed their data as follows. The researchers built a classifier to tell apart papillary thyroid cancer patients with distant metastasis, based on CDR3 differences among clinicopathological groups. The Shannon index was used to assess repertoire diversity, and the Morisita-Horn index was used to assess tumor-blood repertoire similarity. TCRdb redid the processing of the public reads, applying fastp at Q25 and MiXCR, and retained in-frame beta chains. For this entry, the V and J calls and clone size follow TCRdb and not the study's own pipeline. The sample table contains 65,000 to 70,000 clones; only one count was recorded for 13% to 15% of them. The ten largest clones take up approximately 7% of the sample.

CDR1 and CDR2 are read off the germline V gene as SGHAT and FQNNGV. The CDR3 covers 16 residues, taking in both the cysteine and the phenylalanine. The only DNA kept is the CDR3, 48 bases in frame from the first base. V has 6 bases trimmed and J has 6 bases trimmed; junction bases matching no gene number 12. Beyond this particular receptor, the publication reports: In both blood and tumor samples, TCR beta diversity was reported to be significantly higher in malignant tumors than in benign nodules.

The receptor was derived from a male donor with papillary thyroid cancer or a benign thyroid nodule (not recorded which). Some clones in this sample may be carry-over from other donors' samples. The sequenced material came from blood. The chain couples TRBV11-2 to TRBJ2-2; 8 nucleotides in the junction match TRBD2. CDR3 loop: CASRPPGLDVAGELFF. The sequenced DNA: TGTGCCAGCAGACCCCCGGGACTAGATGTCGCCGGGGAGCTGTTTTTT.